A single sample gave rise to the 18 T cell receptor beta chains below, sequenced in a study of blood T cells in healthy people across ages. It was with a sample-barcoded 5' primer and a J-beta primer mix that a second PCR of roughly 7 to 12 cycles was run. TCRdb re-derived calls from the 5' RACE reads in MiXCR, one entry per CDR3 protein. The repertoire holds 1 million or so distinct CDR3 sequences, with over 35% as singletons. Sequencing was done on a sample of blood. All receptors come from a woman in her fifties or sixties in good health.

The chain employs TRBV20-1 and TRBJ2-1; 7 nucleotides line up with TRBD2. Near its end, the DNA agrees better with TRBJ2-7, so the J call may be wrong. This CDR3 is 15 amino acids long. Germline values: CDR1 DFQATT, CDR2 SNEGSKA (reference sequence). CDR3: CSAGVAGWSHNEQYF. CDR3 DNA: TGCAGTGCAGGGGTAGCGGGTTGGTCCCACAATGAGCAGTACTTC.

The table lists this clonotype with a few counts. The chain carries TRBV29-1 and TRBJ2-5; D remains unclear. The J call may be wrong; the DNA end is better matched by TRBJ2-7. The CDR3 totals 11 residues. Per germline, CDR1 SQVTM and CDR2 ANQGSEA. CDR3: CSVGIGYEQYF. CDR3 sequence (DNA): TGCAGCGTTGGGATTGGTTACGAGCAGTACTTC.

The J gene is TRBJ1-1, the V gene TRBV5-1; D is perhaps TRBD1 (6 bases). This CDR3 is built from 13 residues. The germline gives CDR1 SGHRS, CDR2 YFSETQ. Trimming removed 1 base at V and 5 bases at J, with 9 bases between. CDR3 DNA: TGCGCCAGCAGCTTGAGGGGGTATACTGAAGCTTTCTTT. Encoded protein: CASSLRGYTEAFF.

The CDR3 is CASSKGVTSGRSYEQYF. For the CDR3, the DNA is TGTGCCAGCAGCAAAGGGGTGACTAGCGGGAGGTCCTACGAGCAGTACTTC. V usage is TRBV7-2 and J usage is TRBJ2-7, with 13 bases fitting TRBD2. The germline V gene has CDR1 SGHTA and CDR2 FQGNSA. Trimming took 5 bases from V and 1 from J; bases not matched to a gene: 8. CDR3 size: 17 residues.

The chain carries TRBV29-1 and TRBJ2-5; D is perhaps TRBD1 or TRBD2 (5 bases each). V was cut by 5 bases and J by 5 bases, with 12 bases left in between. Germline CDR1 SQVTM, CDR2 ANQGSEA. CDR3 length equals 12 residues. This CDR3 reads CSVTGPFETQYF. In nucleotides, the CDR3 is TGCAGCGTTACGGGACCGTTTGAGACCCAGTACTTC.

This clonotype was observed at least ten times. The chain couples TRBV2 to TRBJ2-5, with 8 bases aligning to TRBD1. CDR1 and CDR2 from the germline V gene are SNHLY and FYNNEI. J gave up 5 bases and V 1 base, and 6 bases lay outside the gene matches. There are 15 residues in the CDR3. CDR3 in amino acids: CASSEGGQGSETQYF. The CDR3 DNA is TGTGCCAGCAGTGAAGGAGGACAGGGTTCGGAGACCCAGTACTTC.

This chain uses TRBV12-3 or TRBV12-4 with TRBJ1-2; 10 bases match TRBD1. V lost 5 bases and J lost 4; bases outside the gene matches: 7. CDR3 length: 15 amino acids. DNA for the CDR3: TGTGCCAGCAGTGGAGACAGGGGGCTCCCCTATGGCTACACCTTC. Translated, it gives CASSGDRGLPYGYTF.

This clonotype was counted at least ten times. The chain uses TRBV3-1 and TRBJ2-7; maybe TRBD2 (5 bases). Germline CDR1 reads LGHDT; CDR2 reads YNNKEL (reference sequence). The CDR3 covers 11 residues. V was pared by 3 bases and J by 5 bases, with 5 bases between. The CDR3 reads CASSQGDEQYF. CDR3 DNA: TGTGCCAGCAGCCAGGGAGACGAGCAGTACTTC.

The chain is built from TRBV4-1 and TRBJ2-1; no clear D gene. Germline CDR1 is MGHRA and CDR2 is YSYEKL. V lost 2 bases and J lost 4, with 12 bases in between. The CDR3 consists of 15 residues. CDR3 protein: CASSQQEMTYNEQFF. The CDR3 DNA sequence: TGCGCCAGCAGCCAACAGGAGATGACTTACAATGAGCAGTTCTTC.

The V call is TRBV12-3 or TRBV12-4, the J call TRBJ2-7; tentative D call: TRBD2 (6 bases). The CDR3 runs 13 residues. The ends were cut back, 6 bases at V and 2 bases at J, with 11 bases in the middle. In DNA form, the CDR3 reads TGTGCCAGCAGCCAGCGGGTCGCCTACGAGCAGTACTTC. Residues: CASSQRVAYEQYF.

This clonotype was seen a handful of times. This rearrangement joins TRBV6-6 to TRBJ2-1, with a possible D match to TRBD1 (6 bases). Trimming stripped 0 bases from V and 4 bases from J, with 13 bases between. The CDR3 covers 16 residues. Germline V lookup: CDR1 MNHNY, CDR2 SVGAGI (reference sequence). The CDR3 DNA reads as TGTGCCAGCAGTTACTCTCCAGGGGCTATTTACAATGAGCAGTTCTTC. As protein: CASSYSPGAIYNEQFF.

This clonotype was picked up a small number of times. The J gene is TRBJ1-1, the V gene TRBV12-3 or TRBV12-4; 7 bases fit TRBD1. CDR3 size: 14 residues. V lost 3 bases and J lost 5; bases outside the gene matches: 6. The CDR3 protein is CASSLANRGTEAFF. The DNA of the CDR3 is TGTGCCAGCAGTTTGGCGAACAGGGGAACTGAAGCTTTCTTT.

CDR3 nucleotide sequence: TGTGCCAGCAGTTCCTCACTAGCGGGAGGGGGCAATGAGCAGTTCTTC. Its translation is CASSSSLAGGGNEQFF. The rearrangement links TRBV6-6 to TRBJ2-1; 13 bases match TRBD2. CDR3 size: 16 residues. Germline assignment: CDR1 MNHNY and CDR2 SVGAGI (reference sequence). With V trimmed by 4 bases and J by 6 bases, 6 bases remained unmatched.

The chain uses TRBV10-3 and TRBJ2-1, with 8 bases identical to TRBD2. The CDR3 spans 13 residues. V gave up 10 bases and J gave up 9 bases; unmatched junction bases: 11. Per germline, CDR1 ENHRY and CDR2 SYGVKD. The CDR3 reads CATKLADTPEQFF. The CDR3 DNA reads as TGTGCCACTAAACTAGCGGACACACCTGAGCAGTTCTTC.

About this clonotype: The junction shows a germline mismatch at one end, possibly a read error. This chain joins TRBV2 and TRBJ2-7, with 10 bases aligning to TRBD1. CDR1 is SNHLY and CDR2 is FYNNEI in the germline V gene. The CDR3 is 14 amino acids. In DNA, the CDR3 is TGTGCTAGCAGCCGACAGGGGGCAACCGACGAGCAGTACTTC. Protein sequence: CASSRQGATDEQYF.

As for this clonotype: The junction differs from germline at one of its ends, possibly a read error. The chain uses TRBV27 and TRBJ2-5, with TRBD2 matching over 8 bases. There are 15 residues in the CDR3. CDR1 and CDR2 (germline): MNHEY, SMNVEV (reference sequence). CDR3 residues: CAGSFSSGLGGTQYF. The CDR3 nucleotides are TGTGCCGGCAGTTTCTCTAGCGGGCTGGGGGGGACCCAGTACTTC.

Concerning this clonotype: One end of the junction varies from germline; a read error may be responsible. In DNA, the CDR3 is TGCAGCGGCTTCGGGACAGGGGGCGCCGGCGGTTATGACTACACCTTC. Translation gives CSGFGTGGAGGYDYTF. The chain links TRBV29-1 to TRBJ1-2, with 12 nucleotides matching TRBD1. There are 16 residues in the CDR3. Germline V gives CDR1 SQVTM, CDR2 ANQGSEA. Full variable domain (outside the CDR3, taken from reference TRBV29-1 and TRBJ1-2): SAVISQKPSRDICQRGTSLTIQCQVDSQVTMMFWYRQQPGQSLTLIATANQGSEATYESGFVIDKFPISRPNLTFSTLTVSNMSPEDSSIYLCSGFGTGGAGGYDYTFGSGTRLTVV.

This chain links TRBV2 with TRBJ2-1; D may be TRBD1 (5 bases). The V end was cut by 8 bases, the J end by 4 bases, with 15 bases between. This CDR3 has 14 amino acids. Per the germline V gene, CDR1 is SNHLY and CDR2 is FYNNEI. The CDR3 is CASGAGITYNEQFF. The CDR3 DNA reads as TGTGCCAGCGGAGCAGGGATAACTTACAATGAGCAGTTCTTC. The variable domain in full, with the rest retrieved from reference TRBV2 and TRBJ2-1, is EPEVTQTPSHQVTQMGQEVILRCVPISNHLYFYWYRQILGQKVEFLVSFYNNEISEKSEIFDDQFSVERPDGSNFTLKIRSTKLEDSAMYFCASGAGITYNEQFFGPGTRLTVL.